This T cell receptor beta chain was identified during a study of blood T cell repertoires in COVID-19. Turning to the study itself: From the United States, Italy and Spain came samples of acute and convalescent COVID-19. The analysed material was cDNA or gDNA that came from T cells, B-cell-depleted T cells, or PBMCs.

Original analysis: Estimation of nucleated cell counts was performed using reference gene primer amplification. Using immunoSEQ multiplex PCR, the repertoire was profiled, and TCRdb retains in-frame clones only, with some absent. V and J calls and clone size come straight from that table; D and trimming were deduced from the DNA. The sample yields tens of thousands of clones, about 86% seen once. The sequence was obtained from a man aged 50-60 years with active COVID-19. Sequences were obtained from peripheral blood.

This chain's CDR3 is CASSNRGQAFF. CDR3 in DNA: TGTGCCAGCAGTAACAGGGGACAGGCTTTCTTT. This sequence joins TRBV6-5 and TRBJ1-1; 7 positions agree with TRBD1. V shed 5 bases, J shed 11 bases, and the junction held 5 bases outside the gene matches. Germline V gives CDR1 MNHEY, CDR2 SVGAGI. CDR3 size: 11 residues.